This T cell receptor (beta chain) was obtained from a study of cytomegalovirus exposure and HLA in healthy donors. Study-wide results and caveats: The study labeled 180 or so TCR beta chains cytomegalovirus-associated. The tendency of first-cohort TCR clusters to co-occur in the 100 to 150 validation repertoires emerged from a later analysis.

Only in-frame clones appear in the TCRdb table, and some are missing; sequencing was by immunoSEQ multiplex PCR. The sample has 55,000 to 65,000 clones, roughly 94% seen once. The count of this clone is one. Its antigen is not identified. The donors were members of the roughly 120-subject validation cohort (separate from the approximately 670-subject first cohort). Per germline, CDR1 KGHSH and CDR2 LQKENI. The CDR3 has 14 amino acids. Trimming pared 6 bases from V and 6 bases from J, leaving 17 bases between. Specimen: PBMCs. V gene TRBV18 combines with J gene TRBJ1-1; possibly TRBD1 for D (5 bases). This receptor was taken from a woman between 18 and 29 years old in good health and CMV-seropositive. CDR3 sequence (DNA): TGTGCCAGCTCCCTAGGGAGGGGAGCCCCTGAAGCTTTCTTT. This translates into CASSLGRGAPEAFF.